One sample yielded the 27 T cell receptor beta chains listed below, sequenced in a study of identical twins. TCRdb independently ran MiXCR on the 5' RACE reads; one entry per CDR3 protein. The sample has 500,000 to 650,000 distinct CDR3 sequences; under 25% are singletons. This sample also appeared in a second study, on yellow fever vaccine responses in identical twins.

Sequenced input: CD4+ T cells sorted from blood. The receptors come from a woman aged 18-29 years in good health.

The CDR3 DNA is TGCGCCAGCAGCCAAGATCTTAGCGGGACACCTAGCACAGATACGCAGTATTTT. Residues: CASSQDLSGTPSTDTQYF. The chain joins TRBV4-1 to TRBJ2-3; 8 bases map to TRBD2. Trimming cost V 0 bases and J 0 bases; bases outside gene matches: 8. The germline CDR1 and CDR2 sequences are MGHRA and YSYEKL. The CDR3 runs to 18 residues.

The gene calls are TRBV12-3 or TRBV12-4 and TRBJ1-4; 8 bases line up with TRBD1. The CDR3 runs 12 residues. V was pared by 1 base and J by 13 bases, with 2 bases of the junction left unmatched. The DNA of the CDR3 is TGTGCCAGCAGTTTAGGGGGGACAGGACTGTTTTTT. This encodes CASSLGGTGLFF.

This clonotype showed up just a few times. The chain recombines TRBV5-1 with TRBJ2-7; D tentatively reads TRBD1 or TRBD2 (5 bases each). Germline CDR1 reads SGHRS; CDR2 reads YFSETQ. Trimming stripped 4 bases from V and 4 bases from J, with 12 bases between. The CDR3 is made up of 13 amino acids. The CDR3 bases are TGCGCCAGCAGCCAGCCTGGGGGTTACGAGCAGTACTTC. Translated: CASSQPGGYEQYF.

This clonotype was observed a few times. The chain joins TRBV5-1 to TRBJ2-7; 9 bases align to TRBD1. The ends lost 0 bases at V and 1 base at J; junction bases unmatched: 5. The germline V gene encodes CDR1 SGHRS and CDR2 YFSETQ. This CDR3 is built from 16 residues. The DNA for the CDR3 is TGCGCCAGCAGCTTGGGGGACAGGGTTTTTTCCTACGAGCAGTACTTC. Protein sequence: CASSLGDRVFSYEQYF. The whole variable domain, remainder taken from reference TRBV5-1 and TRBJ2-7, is KAGVTQTPRYLIKTRGQQVTLSCSPISGHRSVSWYQQTPGQGLQFLFEYFSETQRNKGNFPGRFSGRQFSNSRSEMNVSTLELGDSALYLCASSLGDRVFSYEQYFGPGTRLTVT.

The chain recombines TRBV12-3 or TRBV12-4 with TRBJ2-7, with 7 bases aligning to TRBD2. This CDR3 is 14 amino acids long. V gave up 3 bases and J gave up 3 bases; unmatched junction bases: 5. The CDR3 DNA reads TGTGCCAGCAGTTTGGGCGGGAGCCACTACGAGCAGTACTTC. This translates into CASSLGGSHYEQYF.

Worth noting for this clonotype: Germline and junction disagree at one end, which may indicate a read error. CDR3 in DNA: TGTGCCAGCTCACCACCGACGCGGCAGCGGGAGATAGACTTC. Its translation: CASSPPTRQREIDF. This chain joins TRBV18 and TRBJ2-4, with TRBD2 matching over 8 bases. CDR1 and CDR2 from the germline V gene are KGHSH and LQKENI. This CDR3 is built from 14 residues.

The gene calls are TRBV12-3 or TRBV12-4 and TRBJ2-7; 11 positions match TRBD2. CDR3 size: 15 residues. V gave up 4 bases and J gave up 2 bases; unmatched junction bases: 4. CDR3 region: CASSYGLAGTYEQYF. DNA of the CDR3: TGTGCCAGCAGTTATGGACTAGCGGGTACCTACGAGCAGTACTTC.

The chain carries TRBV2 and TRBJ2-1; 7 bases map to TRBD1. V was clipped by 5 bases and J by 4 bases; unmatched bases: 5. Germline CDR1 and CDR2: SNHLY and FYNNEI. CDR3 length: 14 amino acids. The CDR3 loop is CASSSGQEYNEQFF. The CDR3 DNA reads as TGTGCCAGCAGTTCCGGACAGGAATACAATGAGCAGTTCTTC.

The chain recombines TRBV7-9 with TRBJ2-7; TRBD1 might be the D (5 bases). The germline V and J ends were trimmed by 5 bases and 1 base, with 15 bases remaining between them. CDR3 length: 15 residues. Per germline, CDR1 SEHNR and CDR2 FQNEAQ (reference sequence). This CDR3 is CASSPTRVASYEQYF. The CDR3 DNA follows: TGTGCCAGCAGCCCCACCAGGGTAGCATCCTACGAGCAGTACTTC.

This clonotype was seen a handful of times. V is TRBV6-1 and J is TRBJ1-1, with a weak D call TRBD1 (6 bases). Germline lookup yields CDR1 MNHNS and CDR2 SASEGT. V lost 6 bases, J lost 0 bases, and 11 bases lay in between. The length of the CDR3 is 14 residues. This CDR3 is CASRTGSMNTEAFF. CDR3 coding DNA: TGTGCCAGCAGAACAGGGTCCATGAACACTGAAGCTTTCTTT.

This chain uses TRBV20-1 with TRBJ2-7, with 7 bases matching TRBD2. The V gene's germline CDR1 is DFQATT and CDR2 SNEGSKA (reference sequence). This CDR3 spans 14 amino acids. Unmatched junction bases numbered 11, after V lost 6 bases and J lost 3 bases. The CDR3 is CSAGASGPFYEQYF. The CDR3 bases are TGCAGTGCAGGAGCTAGCGGCCCCTTCTACGAGCAGTACTTC.

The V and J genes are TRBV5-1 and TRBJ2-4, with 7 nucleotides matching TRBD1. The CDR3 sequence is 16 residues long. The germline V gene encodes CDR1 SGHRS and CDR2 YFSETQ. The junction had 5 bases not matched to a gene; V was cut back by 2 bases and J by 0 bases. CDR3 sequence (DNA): TGCGCCAGCAGCTTCACAGGGGTCCTAGCCAAAAACATTCAGTACTTC. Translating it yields CASSFTGVLAKNIQYF.

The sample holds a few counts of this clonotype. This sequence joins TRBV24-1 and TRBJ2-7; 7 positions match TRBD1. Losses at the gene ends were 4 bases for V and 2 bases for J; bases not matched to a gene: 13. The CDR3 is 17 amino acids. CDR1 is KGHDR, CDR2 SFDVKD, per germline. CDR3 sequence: CATSDSKAERGPYEQYF. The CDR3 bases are TGTGCCACCAGTGACTCGAAGGCCGAGAGGGGGCCCTACGAGCAGTACTTC.

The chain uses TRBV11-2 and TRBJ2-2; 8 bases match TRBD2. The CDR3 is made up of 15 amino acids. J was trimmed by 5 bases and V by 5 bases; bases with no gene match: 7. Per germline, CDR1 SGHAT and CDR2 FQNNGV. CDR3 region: CASSQSGSWTGELFF. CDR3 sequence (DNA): TGTGCCAGCAGCCAAAGCGGGAGCTGGACCGGGGAGCTGTTTTTT.

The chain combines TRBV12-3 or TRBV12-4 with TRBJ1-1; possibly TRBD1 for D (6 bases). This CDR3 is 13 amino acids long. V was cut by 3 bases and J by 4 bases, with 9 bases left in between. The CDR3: CASSFLQGTEAFF. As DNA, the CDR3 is TGTGCCAGCAGTTTTTTACAGGGCACTGAAGCTTTCTTT.

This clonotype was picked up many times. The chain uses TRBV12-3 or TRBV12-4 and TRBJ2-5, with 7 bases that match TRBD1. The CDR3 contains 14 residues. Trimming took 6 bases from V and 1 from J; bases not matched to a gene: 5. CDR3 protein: CASRPTGAQETQYF. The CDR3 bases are TGTGCCAGCAGGCCTACAGGGGCCCAAGAGACCCAGTACTTC.

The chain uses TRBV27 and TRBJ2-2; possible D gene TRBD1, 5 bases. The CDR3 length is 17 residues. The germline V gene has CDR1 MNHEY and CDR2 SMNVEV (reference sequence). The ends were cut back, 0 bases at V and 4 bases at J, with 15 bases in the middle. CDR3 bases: TGTGCCAGCAGTTTATCCCGGTCTGGGGCCTCCACCGGGGAGCTGTTTTTT. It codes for CASSLSRSGASTGELFF.

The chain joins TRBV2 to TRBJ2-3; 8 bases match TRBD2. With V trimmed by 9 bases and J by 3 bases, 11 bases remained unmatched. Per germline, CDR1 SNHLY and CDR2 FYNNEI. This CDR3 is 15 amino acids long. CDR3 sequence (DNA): TGTGCCAGGGGGACGAGCGGGAGTCTGACAGATACGCAGTATTTT. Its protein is CARGTSGSLTDTQYF.

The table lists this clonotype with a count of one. The CDR3 spells CATGLGSGGSYNEQFF. CDR3 DNA sequence: TGCGCCACCGGCTTAGGTAGCGGAGGCTCCTACAATGAGCAGTTCTTC. The J gene is TRBJ2-1, the V gene TRBV5-1; possible D gene TRBD2, 6 bases. This CDR3 comprises 16 residues. Between the trimmed V and J ends, which lost 9 bases and 0 bases, there was a span of 19 bases. Germline values: CDR1 SGHRS, CDR2 YFSETQ.

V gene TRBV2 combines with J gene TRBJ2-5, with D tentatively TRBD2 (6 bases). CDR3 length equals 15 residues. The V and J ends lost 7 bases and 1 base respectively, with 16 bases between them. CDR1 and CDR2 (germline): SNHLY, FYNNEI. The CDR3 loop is CASIGVRRGQETQYF. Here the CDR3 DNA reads TGTGCCAGCATAGGGGTCCGGCGGGGCCAAGAGACCCAGTACTTC.

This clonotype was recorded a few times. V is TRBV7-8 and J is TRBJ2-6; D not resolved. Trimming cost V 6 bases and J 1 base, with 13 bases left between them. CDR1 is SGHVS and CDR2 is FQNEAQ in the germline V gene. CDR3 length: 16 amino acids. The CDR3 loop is CASSLGLGSGANVLTF. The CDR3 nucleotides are TGTGCCAGCAGTTTGGGGTTAGGGTCTGGGGCCAACGTCCTGACTTTC.

CDR3 bases: TGTGCCAGCAGACTAAGTAGCGGGGGTTCTTATGAGCAGTTCTTC. Protein product: CASRLSSGGSYEQFF. V usage is TRBV12-3 or TRBV12-4 and J usage is TRBJ2-1; 9 nucleotides line up with TRBD2. Trimming cost V 6 bases and J 8 bases; bases outside gene matches: 11. This CDR3 has 15 residues.

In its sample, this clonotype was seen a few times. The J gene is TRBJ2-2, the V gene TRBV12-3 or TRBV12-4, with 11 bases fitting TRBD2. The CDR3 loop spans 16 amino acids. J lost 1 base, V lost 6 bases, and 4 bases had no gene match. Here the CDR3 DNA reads TGTGCCAGCAGAGTACTAGCGGGGGTGAACACCGGGGAGCTGTTTTTT. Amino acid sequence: CASRVLAGVNTGELFF.

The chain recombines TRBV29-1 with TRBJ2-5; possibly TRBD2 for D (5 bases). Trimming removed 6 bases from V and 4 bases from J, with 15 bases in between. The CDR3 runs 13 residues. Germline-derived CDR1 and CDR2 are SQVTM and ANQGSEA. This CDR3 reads CSVALAPRETQYF. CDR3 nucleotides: TGCAGCGTCGCTCTAGCCCCCCGAGAGACCCAGTACTTC.

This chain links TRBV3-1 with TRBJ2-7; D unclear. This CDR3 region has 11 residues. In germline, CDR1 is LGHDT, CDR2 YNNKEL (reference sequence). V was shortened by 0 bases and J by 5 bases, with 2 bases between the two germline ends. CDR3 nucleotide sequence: TGTGCCAGCAGCCAAGAGGACGAGCAGTACGTC. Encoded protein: CASSQEDEQYV.

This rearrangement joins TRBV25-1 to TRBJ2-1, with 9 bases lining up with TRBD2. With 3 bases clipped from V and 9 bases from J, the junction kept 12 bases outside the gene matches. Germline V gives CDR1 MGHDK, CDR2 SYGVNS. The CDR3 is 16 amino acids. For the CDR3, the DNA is TGTGCCAGCAGTGATCGGCGGGAGGGCAAGAGGAGTGAGCAGTTCTTC. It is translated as CASSDRREGKRSEQFF.

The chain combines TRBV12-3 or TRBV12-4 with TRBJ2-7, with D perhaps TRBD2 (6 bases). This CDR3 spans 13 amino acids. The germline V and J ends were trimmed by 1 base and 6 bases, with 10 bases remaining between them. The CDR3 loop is CASSLGRGGEQYV. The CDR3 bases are TGTGCCAGCAGTTTAGGAAGGGGAGGCGAGCAGTACGTC.